Shown below are 23 T cell receptor beta chains from a single sample sequenced in a study of cytomegalovirus exposure and HLA in healthy donors. Profiling relied on immunoSEQ multiplex PCR, and the TCRdb table lists in-frame clones only, not all of them. Among fewer than 200,000 clones listed, approximately 86% were seen once. Sample: PBMCs. These receptors were taken from a woman younger than 30 in good health and CMV-seronegative.

Regarding this clone: At one end, the junction sequence differs from germline, possibly due to a read error. The V call is TRBV4-2, the J call TRBJ2-3; 7 bases are a match to TRBD1. Germline CDR1 LGHNA, CDR2 YNFKEQ. The CDR3 loop spans 15 amino acids. The CDR3 DNA sequence: TGTGCCAGCAGCCCGCTCGACCAGGGGACAGCTACGCAGTATTTT. Its translation: CASSPLDQGTATQYF.

The CDR3 protein is CASSQERQGGGELFF. CDR3 DNA: TGCGCCAGCAGCCAAGAACGGCAGGGAGGCGGGGAGCTGTTTTTT. The rearrangement uses TRBV4-1 and TRBJ2-2, with D possibly matching TRBD2 (6 bases). Germline assignment: CDR1 MGHRA and CDR2 YSYEKL. CDR3 size: 15 residues. V gave up 0 bases and J gave up 7 bases, with 12 bases separating them.

This rearrangement joins TRBV2 to TRBJ2-7, with D perhaps TRBD2 (5 bases). Germline CDR1 and CDR2: SNHLY and FYNNEI. This CDR3 is built from 16 residues. The V end lost 4 bases, the J end lost 1 base, and 17 bases lay between the germline ends. CDR3 coding DNA: TGTGCCAGCAGTGTTCCTCGGGCGGGCCCTTCCTACGAGCAGTACTTC. The encoded protein is CASSVPRAGPSYEQYF.

CDR3 sequence (DNA): TGTGCCAGCAGCTTAGGGACTAGTACCCACGAGCAGTACTTC. Its protein product is CASSLGTSTHEQYF. V and J are TRBV7-9 and TRBJ2-7; TRBD2 aligns across 7 bases. This CDR3 has 14 amino acids. The junction had 5 bases not matched to a gene; V was cut back by 1 base and J by 5 bases. Per germline, CDR1 SEHNR and CDR2 FQNEAQ (reference sequence).

V is TRBV6-5 and J is TRBJ1-2, with a tentative D call TRBD1 (6 bases). The CDR3 runs 13 residues. Germline CDR1 MNHEY, CDR2 SVGAGI. Trimming took 7 bases from V and 7 from J, leaving 16 bases between them. DNA of the CDR3: TGTGCCAGCAAGGGTCAGGGGTCGGTTGGCTACACCTTC. It encodes CASKGQGSVGYTF.

The chain joins TRBV2 to TRBJ1-2; perhaps TRBD1 as D (6 bases). Deletions cut 6 bases from V and 4 bases from J, with 15 bases between. The CDR3 spans 14 residues. CDR1 SNHLY and CDR2 FYNNEI come from the germline V gene. CDR3 region: CASRTGQKLYGYTF. DNA of the CDR3: TGTGCCAGCAGGACCGGACAGAAGCTCTATGGCTACACCTTC.

J is TRBJ2-2 and V is TRBV6-1; tentatively, D is TRBD2 (5 bases). The V end was cut by 6 bases, the J end by 6 bases, with 17 bases between. Germline assignment: CDR1 MNHNS and CDR2 SASEGT. CDR3 length: 15 residues. DNA for the CDR3: TGTGCCAGCAGGCGGGTACATTCTAACGCCGGGGAGCTGTTTTTT. This gives the protein CASRRVHSNAGELFF.

This clone was detected only a few times. The chain joins TRBV7-9 to TRBJ2-5, with TRBD2 matching 9 bases. This CDR3 comprises 16 residues. Losses at the gene ends were 4 bases for V and 1 base for J; bases not matched to a gene: 7. The germline V gene encodes CDR1 SEHNR and CDR2 FQNEAQ (reference sequence). In DNA, the CDR3 is TGTGCCAGCAGCTCCTCCCTAGCGGGGAGCCAAGAGACCCAGTACTTC. This translates into CASSSSLAGSQETQYF.

V is TRBV2 and J is TRBJ2-2, with 9 positions matching TRBD1. The germline gives CDR1 SNHLY, CDR2 FYNNEI. The CDR3 runs 15 residues. The ends lost 4 bases at V and 5 bases at J; junction bases unmatched: 5. DNA of the CDR3: TGTGCCAGCAGTGGGGACAGGGAGGGGACCGGGGAGCTGTTTTTT. It translates to CASSGDREGTGELFF.

The chain employs TRBV2 and TRBJ2-7, with TRBD2 as a possible D gene (7 bases). V was pared by 4 bases and J by 8 bases, with 18 bases between. Germline V gene sequence: CDR1 SNHLY, CDR2 FYNNEI. The CDR3 totals 14 residues. In DNA, the CDR3 is TGTGCCAGCAGTGCCCCAGGGGAGGGCTTGAAGCAGTACTTC. It yields the protein CASSAPGEGLKQYF.

The rearrangement joins TRBV27 to TRBJ1-3; no firm D call. The germline V gene has CDR1 MNHEY and CDR2 SMNVEV (reference sequence). Trimming removed 3 bases at V and 0 bases at J, with 3 bases between. This CDR3 is built from 13 residues. The CDR3, as DNA: TGTGCCAGCAGTTTTAACTCTGGAAACACCATATATTTT. Amino acid sequence: CASSFNSGNTIYF.

This chain joins TRBV7-2 and TRBJ1-5; maybe TRBD1 (5 bases). Germline CDR1 reads SGHTA; CDR2 reads FQGNSA. There are 14 residues in the CDR3. The V end was cut by 6 bases, the J end by 4 bases, with 13 bases between. The CDR3 region is CASSPWGGNQPQHF. The CDR3, as DNA: TGTGCCAGCAGTCCTTGGGGGGGGAATCAGCCCCAGCATTTT.

The chain employs TRBV9 and TRBJ1-2, with D possibly TRBD1 on 5 matching bases. This CDR3 comprises 15 residues. The V gene's germline CDR1 is SGDLS and CDR2 YYNGEE. V lost 3 bases and J lost 5, with 17 bases in between. As DNA, the CDR3 is TGTGCCAGCAGCGCTACAGGTACGAGGCGATATGGCTACACCTTC. The encoded protein is CASSATGTRRYGYTF. Using reference TRBV9 and TRBJ1-2 for the parts outside the CDR3, the full variable domain is DSGVTQTPKHLITATGQRVTLRCSPRSGDLSVYWYQQSLDQGLQFLIQYYNGEERAKGNILERFSAQQFPDLHSELNLSSLELGDSALYFCASSATGTRRYGYTFGSGTRLTVV.

This sequence joins TRBV18 and TRBJ2-2; D perhaps matches TRBD2 (6 bases). The CDR3 loop spans 18 amino acids. Germline V CDR1 and CDR2: KGHSH, LQKENI. V was pared by 8 bases and J by 0 bases, with 22 bases between. CDR3 in DNA: TGTGCCAGCACACTTAATCCGGGGGACTTCGCGAACACCGGGGAGCTGTTTTTT. Amino acid sequence: CASTLNPGDFANTGELFF. The whole variable domain, remainder taken from reference TRBV18 and TRBJ2-2, is NAGVMQNPRHLVRRRGQEARLRCSPMKGHSHVYWYRQLPEEGLKFMVYLQKENIIDESGMPKERFSAEFPKEGPSILRIQQVVRGDSAAYFCASTLNPGDFANTGELFFGEGSRLTVL.

The chain couples TRBV6-1 to TRBJ1-1; 7 bases match TRBD1. Looked up from germline, CDR1 is MNHNS and CDR2 is SASEGT. CDR3 size: 13 residues. V trimming: 8 bases; J trimming: 5 bases; junction bases outside the gene matches: 8. The DNA for the CDR3 is TGTGCCAGCCAAACAGGGGAGGTGACTGAAGCTTTCTTT. Translating gives CASQTGEVTEAFF.

This clone was seen only once. The genes are TRBV18 and TRBJ1-4; D possibly corresponds to TRBD1 (6 bases). The length of the CDR3 is 15 residues. Germline V gene lookup returns CDR1 KGHSH and CDR2 LQKENI. With 1 base removed from V and 7 bases from J, the gap between germline ends came to 13 bases. The CDR3 loop is CASSPLGGLGEKLFF. CDR3 sequence (DNA): TGTGCCAGCTCACCACTGGGGGGGCTGGGTGAAAAACTGTTTTTT. The whole variable domain, filled in from reference TRBV18 and TRBJ1-4, reads NAGVMQNPRHLVRRRGQEARLRCSPMKGHSHVYWYRQLPEEGLKFMVYLQKENIIDESGMPKERFSAEFPKEGPSILRIQQVVRGDSAAYFCASSPLGGLGEKLFFGSGTQLSVL.

The chain joins TRBV6-5 to TRBJ1-2; 9 positions agree with TRBD1. Germline CDR1 is MNHEY and CDR2 is SVGAGI. The CDR3 is made up of 14 amino acids. With 8 bases clipped from V and 8 bases from J, the junction kept 12 bases outside the gene matches. CDR3 nucleotides: TGTGCCAGCGGCGGGACAGGGAGCTTTGGAGGCTACACCTTC. Its protein product is CASGGTGSFGGYTF.

The chain combines TRBV30 with TRBJ2-2; TRBD2 is a possible D gene (6 bases). Germline loops: CDR1 GTSNPN, CDR2 SVGIG (reference sequence). V shed 3 bases and J shed 5 bases, with 10 bases lying between them. The CDR3 runs 13 residues. CDR3: CAWSSGVTGELFF. As DNA, the CDR3 is TGTGCCTGGAGCTCGGGGGTAACCGGGGAGCTGTTTTTT.

V is TRBV5-6 and J is TRBJ1-2; D ambiguous. The CDR3 consists of 15 residues. V dropped 0 bases and J dropped 1 base, with 10 bases sitting between them. From germline, CDR1 is SGHDT and CDR2 YYEEEE. CDR3 DNA sequence: TGTGCCAGCAGCTTGGGTGGCGGCCTTAACTATGGCTACACCTTC. This sequence encodes CASSLGGGLNYGYTF.

J is TRBJ1-1 and V is TRBV10-3; D perhaps matches TRBD1 (5 bases). Trimming left V 4 bases short and J 1 base short, with 7 bases between. Looked up from germline, CDR1 is ENHRY and CDR2 is SYGVKD. The CDR3 is made up of 13 amino acids. The CDR3 protein is CAISGQSNTEAFF. In nucleotides, the CDR3 is TGTGCCATCAGTGGACAGTCGAACACTGAAGCTTTCTTT.

This clone was detected only once. V gene TRBV7-9 combines with J gene TRBJ1-6; the D gene is possibly TRBD1 (5 bases). Germline values: CDR1 SEHNR, CDR2 FQNEAQ (reference sequence). The CDR3 has 15 residues. V was clipped by 3 bases and J by 5 bases, with 11 bases between them. The CDR3 region has the DNA TGTGCCAGCAGCTTCAGTGCAGGGAATAATTCACCCCTCCACTTT. Residues: CASSFSAGNNSPLHF.

The chain couples TRBV29-1 to TRBJ1-1, with TRBD1 identical over 7 bases. CDR1 SQVTM and CDR2 ANQGSEA come from the germline V gene. The CDR3 is 16 residues long. J lost 5 bases, V lost 4 bases, and 16 bases had no gene match. The DNA of the CDR3 is TGCAGCGTTGGTCGAGGGGGCGATAAGGTAGGAACTGAAGCTTTCTTT. This gives the protein CSVGRGGDKVGTEAFF.

This clone was picked up a small number of times. This chain joins TRBV2 and TRBJ1-3, with D maybe TRBD1 (6 bases). This CDR3 has 13 residues. The V gene's germline CDR1 is SNHLY and CDR2 FYNNEI. V was trimmed by 6 bases and J by 5 bases, leaving 11 bases between them. CDR3 sequence: CASSRDTRNTIYF. For the CDR3, the DNA is TGTGCCAGCAGCCGGGACACCCGAAACACCATATATTTT.